This passage covers 21 T cell receptor beta chains from one sample sequenced in a study of T-cell reconstitution after alpha-beta-depleted transplantation in children. Using unique molecular identifiers, the investigators prepared the TCRbeta library. TCRdb re-derived calls from the PCR reads in MiXCR, one entry per CDR3 protein. The repertoire holds 250,000 to 300,000 distinct CDR3 sequences, with 11% as singletons. This specimen was peripheral blood, taken 180 days after TCRalphabeta/CD19-depleted stem cell transplant. The receptors derive from a male patient under 10 years old who had a stem cell transplant for chronic granulomatous disease, so the T cells may come from the graft donor.

The chain recombines TRBV30 with TRBJ2-6, with D unclear. The germline V and J ends were trimmed by 0 bases and 0 bases, with 12 bases remaining between them. The CDR3 covers 17 residues. The germline V gene encodes CDR1 GTSNPN and CDR2 SVGIG (reference sequence). In DNA form, the CDR3 reads TGTGCCTGGAGTGTGTTGGCAGAAGTCTCTGGGGCCAACGTCCTGACTTTC. It encodes CAWSVLAEVSGANVLTF.

This clonotype was picked up many times. The gene calls are TRBV7-2 and TRBJ2-3; D is ambiguous. The CDR3 spans 16 residues. Germline loops: CDR1 SGHTA, CDR2 FQGNSA. Trimming removed 0 bases from V and 0 bases from J, with 10 bases in between. The CDR3 here is CASSLALGASTDTQYF. CDR3 nucleotides: TGTGCCAGCAGCTTAGCCCTTGGAGCTAGCACAGATACGCAGTATTTT.

This clonotype was observed a few times. This chain uses TRBV4-3 with TRBJ2-1; 9 bases line up with TRBD1. CDR3 size: 14 residues. Trimming at V came to 3 bases and at J to 9 bases, leaving 6 bases not matched to a gene. CDR1 is LGHNA, CDR2 YSLEER, per germline. The CDR3 DNA reads as TGCGCCAGCAGCCAGCCCGGGACAGGGCCTGAGCAGTTCTTC. Residues: CASSQPGTGPEQFF.

This clonotype was seen many times. The chain recombines TRBV5-6 with TRBJ1-5; 8 positions agree with TRBD1. The germline gives CDR1 SGHDT, CDR2 YYEEEE. The CDR3 consists of 16 residues. V was clipped by 4 bases and J by 3 bases; unmatched bases: 9. CDR3 coding DNA: TGTGCCAGCAGCCCTGGGGGCAGGGGGCACAATCAGCCCCAGCATTTT. Its translation: CASSPGGRGHNQPQHF.

This clonotype was counted ten times or more. V is TRBV14 and J is TRBJ2-7; perhaps TRBD1 as D (6 bases). This CDR3 has 18 amino acids. Trimming took off 1 base at V and 3 bases at J, with 22 bases between the two ends. CDR1 is SGHDN and CDR2 is FVKESK in the germline V gene. The CDR3, as DNA: TGTGCCAGCAGCCAAGCTAATACAGGGATTGGGCCCTTCTACGAGCAGTACTTC. It yields the protein CASSQANTGIGPFYEQYF.

This clonotype was observed at least ten times. The chain joins TRBV5-1 to TRBJ1-4; 7 bases map to TRBD1. Germline-derived CDR1 and CDR2 are SGHRS and YFSETQ. The CDR3 is 15 amino acids. Unmatched junction bases numbered 12, after V lost 4 bases and J lost 9 bases. The CDR3 region is CASSTRTGRRKKLFF. The CDR3 DNA is TGCGCCAGCAGCACCCGGACAGGCAGGAGGAAAAAACTGTTTTTT.

This clonotype was picked up many times. CDR3 residues: CASSSGYRGTDTQYF. As DNA, the CDR3 is TGTGCCAGCAGTTCGGGGTACCGTGGCACAGATACGCAGTATTTT. V gene TRBV28 combines with J gene TRBJ2-3, with D maybe TRBD2 (5 bases). With 4 bases removed from V and 1 base from J, the gap between germline ends came to 12 bases. CDR1 is MDHEN and CDR2 is SYDVKM in the germline V gene. The CDR3 runs to 15 residues.

This clonotype was detected ten times or more. The V call is TRBV19, the J call TRBJ1-1; no clear D. The germline V and J ends were trimmed by 5 bases and 1 base, with 14 bases remaining between them. The CDR3 length is 15 residues. Germline V lookup: CDR1 LNHDA, CDR2 SQIVND (reference sequence). CDR3 loop: CASSVPTRTNTEAFF. DNA of the CDR3: TGTGCCAGTAGTGTCCCGACAAGGACGAACACTGAAGCTTTCTTT.

This clonotype was counted at least ten times. V is TRBV20-1 and J is TRBJ1-5, with D perhaps matching TRBD1 (6 bases). In germline, CDR1 is DFQATT, CDR2 SNEGSKA (reference sequence). Between the trimmed V and J ends, which lost 0 bases and 7 bases, there was a span of 13 bases. The CDR3 has 14 amino acids. The CDR3: CSARDLGGVQPQHF. The CDR3 DNA reads TGCAGTGCTAGAGATCTGGGGGGCGTGCAGCCCCAGCATTTT.

This clonotype has a count of ten or more. The V gene is TRBV9, the J gene TRBJ2-7; D perhaps matches TRBD1 (6 bases). V lost 0 bases, J lost 0 bases, and 10 bases lay in between. CDR1 and CDR2 (germline): SGDLS, YYNGEE. The CDR3 covers 15 residues. DNA of the CDR3: TGTGCCAGCAGCGTAGAAGGGACACCCTCCTACGAGCAGTACTTC. Translation: CASSVEGTPSYEQYF.

This clonotype was counted many times. The chain links TRBV20-1 to TRBJ2-3, with D perhaps matching TRBD2 (6 bases). The CDR3 consists of 14 residues. With 2 bases removed from V and 2 bases from J, the gap between germline ends came to 11 bases. Germline V gene lookup returns CDR1 DFQATT and CDR2 SNEGSKA (reference sequence). CDR3 loop: CSARPLAITDTQYF. The CDR3 DNA reads TGCAGTGCTAGACCCCTAGCGATCACAGATACGCAGTATTTT.

A note on this clonotype: One end of the junction does not line up with germline, which may come from a read error. CDR3 coding DNA: TGTGCCAGCAGTTTACCTAGCTCCTACGCGCAGTACTTC. Its translation: CASSLPSSYAQYF. J is TRBJ2-7 and V is TRBV12-3 or TRBV12-4; D is perhaps TRBD2 (5 bases). This CDR3 is 13 amino acids long.

Turning to this clonotype: Possible read error: a much larger clone is one base away. The chain is built from TRBV20-1 and TRBJ2-1; 8 bases agree with TRBD2. The CDR3 contains 13 residues. From germline, CDR1 is DFQATT and CDR2 SNEGSKA (reference sequence). The trim removed 6 bases at V and 8 bases at J, leaving 9 bases unmatched. The CDR3 nucleotides are TGCAGTGCCCGAAGCGGGAGTAGGCATGAGCAGTTCTTC. Translated, it gives CSARSGSRHEQFF.

At least ten counts were recorded for this clonotype. The rearrangement uses TRBV12-3 or TRBV12-4 and TRBJ2-5; no definite D call. This CDR3 is built from 11 residues. With 3 bases removed from V and 4 bases from J, the gap between germline ends came to 3 bases. The DNA for the CDR3 is TGTGCCAGCAGTTTCTTAGAGACCCAGTACTTC. Translation gives CASSFLETQYF.

This clonotype was detected a few times. J is TRBJ2-2 and V is TRBV6-2 or TRBV6-3, with 8 nucleotides matching TRBD2. Germline lookup yields CDR1 MNHEY and CDR2 SVGEGT. Trimming cost V 4 bases and J 5 bases; bases outside gene matches: 9. This CDR3 comprises 16 residues. The CDR3, as DNA: TGTGCCAGCAGTTGGAGCGGGAGTAAGGCAACCGGGGAGCTGTTTTTT. Residues: CASSWSGSKATGELFF.

This sequence joins TRBV28 and TRBJ2-7, with D possibly being TRBD2 (6 bases). Germline V gives CDR1 MDHEN, CDR2 SYDVKM. The CDR3 length is 19 residues. Trimming removed 0 bases from V and 3 bases from J, with 24 bases in between. CDR3 nucleotide sequence: TGTGCCAGCAGTTTATGGGGTACCTCCGGACAAGGGACTGACTACGAGCAGTACTTC. Translating gives CASSLWGTSGQGTDYEQYF. Based on the CDR3 plus reference TRBV28 and TRBJ2-7, the full variable domain is DVKVTQSSRYLVKRTGEKVFLECVQDMDHENMFWYRQDPGLGLRLIYFSYDVKMKEKGDIPEGYSVSREKKERFSLILESASTNQTSMYLCASSLWGTSGQGTDYEQYFGPGTRLTVT.

This clonotype was seen many times. The CDR3 is CASSYSGTSNTDTQYF. CDR3 DNA sequence: TGTGCCAGCAGTTATTCAGGGACTAGCAACACAGATACGCAGTATTTT. J is TRBJ2-3 and V is TRBV6-5, with 9 bases aligning to TRBD2. The germline CDR1 and CDR2 sequences are MNHEY and SVGAGI. After removal of 3 bases from V and 2 bases from J, the junction contained 6 bases not matched to a gene. This CDR3 has 16 residues.

This rearrangement joins TRBV12-3 or TRBV12-4 to TRBJ1-1; D not resolved. V lost 1 base, J lost 2 bases, and 11 bases lay in between. This CDR3 is 15 amino acids long. CDR3 residues: CASSLGSLLNTEAFF. CDR3 DNA: TGTGCCAGCAGTTTAGGCAGCCTACTAAACACTGAAGCTTTCTTT.

This clonotype was counted many times. The chain uses TRBV27 and TRBJ1-1; D not resolved. The CDR3 covers 13 residues. Germline V gene sequence: CDR1 MNHEY, CDR2 SMNVEV (reference sequence). V was cut by 6 bases and J by 13 bases, with 21 bases left in between. The CDR3 coding sequence is TGTGCCAGCAGGCCGTTGAAGGCCGGGATCGATTTCTTT. Its protein is CASRPLKAGIDFF.

Many counts were recorded for this clonotype. This chain uses TRBV7-3 with TRBJ1-1; possibly TRBD1 for D (6 bases). From germline, CDR1 is SGHTA and CDR2 FQGTGA. V dropped 2 bases and J dropped 3 bases, with 13 bases sitting between them. This CDR3 region has 15 residues. CDR3 nucleotides: TGTGCCAGCAGCTTATCAGCGACAGGAGACACTGAAGCTTTCTTT. Protein sequence: CASSLSATGDTEAFF.

This clonotype showed up many times. The V gene is TRBV6-2 or TRBV6-3, the J gene TRBJ2-2, with a tentative D call TRBD2 (6 bases). V lost 6 bases and J 5 bases, leaving 19 bases between the germline ends. This CDR3 contains 16 residues. Germline V gene lookup returns CDR1 MNHEY and CDR2 SVGEGT. For the CDR3, the DNA is TGTGCCAGCAGCTACATTGCCGGGACTCCAACCGGGGAGCTGTTTTTT. It is translated as CASSYIAGTPTGELFF.